The T cell receptor (beta chain) under discussion was sequenced for a study of cytomegalovirus exposure and HLA in healthy donors (dated by TCRdb to 2017 to 2019). Background on the whole study: In an earlier analysis of some 610 of the donors, 276 Gb of sequence data and 100 million or so unique TCR beta sequences from 180 million or so T cells were reported. Roughly 300 gigabases of sequencing data and 70 million to 85 million unique TCR sequences were included in an early release covering several hundred HLA-typed donors. Of the 300 to 500 genotyped donors, approximately 80% were placed in the genetic ancestry cluster associated with self-reported Caucasian donors. The study aimed to test whether cataloging public T cell receptors could reveal signatures of past pathogen exposure. Using immunosequencing, the study profiled T cell repertoires from 550 to 750 subjects and related those repertoires to cytomegalovirus serostatus. Along with the roughly 710-subject first cohort, a separate validation cohort of 120 different subjects was used. The study combined high-throughput TCR immunosequencing, statistical association of individual TCRs with disease status, and machine learning to predict cytomegalovirus infection status. In a later analysis, previously published TCR beta repertoires from about 670 donors were re-analyzed and high-resolution HLA genotyping was added so that TCR occurrence patterns could be studied. Rather than using new phenotypic data, the later analysis identified candidate immune exposures from TCR beta sequences and from how often those sequences occurred across donors. To decide whether each TCR beta V gene segment behaved as functional or pseudogenic, an earlier analysis of approximately 590 of the donors relied on high-throughput TCR beta sequencing. Donor age, sex, ethnicity and CMV serostatus were collected together with the repertoire data. A later genetic analysis took genome-wide SNP genotypes for 398 of the 666 donors and used that subset as a discovery cohort. Every repertoire in the discovery cohort had been generated on one and the same sequencing platform. Class I and class II HLA loci were covered by the typing at four-digit resolution. The number of typed donors differed by locus: about 629-630 for A, B, C, DRB1 and DQB1; 500 to 550 for DQA1; roughly 600 for DPA1; and 400 to 480 for DPB1. Four or five DR-DQ haplotypes were handled as single units for association and clustering, since linkage in the cohort was strong. Across 398 genotyped donors of the cohort, an average of about 220,000 unique TCR beta nucleotide sequences per donor were sequenced, and around 20% of those sequences were non-productive.

In total, over 600 healthy bone marrow donors made up the cohort. Cohort members were all nominally healthy when sampled, although unrecorded immune exposures were likely present. The donor tested CMV seronegative, placing the donor among the 350 to 400 seronegative members of the cohort. Each donor provided a peripheral blood sample, and peripheral blood mononuclear cells were used for TCR beta sequencing. Genomic DNA was extracted from the blood cell samples with the Qiagen DNeasy Blood Extraction Kit. The library came from the immunoSEQ multiplex PCR assay. For the multiplex PCR, a mixture combining 60 forward primers for TCR Vbeta segments and 13 reverse primers for TCR Jbeta segments was used. The CDR3 region of rearranged TCR beta genes was amplified from genomic DNA by a multiplex PCR assay. The amplified TCR beta libraries were sequenced on the Illumina HiSeq System as 87-base-pair reads. Concerning the study's data processing: Across the 600 to 700 repertoires, a later analysis counted 78 million or so unique TCR beta chains, around 11 million of which were shared by at least two donors. A nearest-neighbor algorithm error-corrected the raw reads and collapsed the reads into unique sequences, merging closely related sequences to remove PCR and sequencing errors. To assign V, D and J gene segments, CDR3 sequences were aligned to IMGT reference sequences. For a sequence to be retained, a match of at least six nucleotides was required to both a V gene segment and a J gene segment. A rearrangement was called productive if the CDR3 had no stop codons and remained in frame with V and J, and every other rearrangement was called non-productive. Following IMGT convention, CDR3 was defined as the stretch from the second conserved V-encoded cysteine to the conserved J-encoded phenylalanine. The earlier analysis of about 500 of the donors excluded sequences that lacked an unambiguous match to a single V gene segment. An earlier analysis of under 750 of the donors called V segments functional above 56.7% productive rearrangements and segregating when the between-donor standard deviation exceeded 5%. A statistical classification framework was developed to diagnose cytomegalovirus status using the catalog of TCR beta chain sequences. In a later analysis, TCR nucleotide sequences were compared against IMGT/GENE-DB human TR gene sequences so that V and J genes could be assigned. Using the TCRdist pipeline, a later analysis assigned CDR3 sequences along with most-parsimonious VDJ recombination scenarios. In a later analysis, each TCR beta chain was defined by its CDR3 amino acid sequence together with its V-gene family, and reads without a unique V-gene family were excluded. A later analysis removed 450 to 600 highly shared, low-generation-probability nucleotide sequences to deal with suspected cross-contamination and a sequencing artifact. In a later analysis, a clonal expansion index was calculated for each public chain from normalized within-repertoire ranks of inferred template counts. In a later analysis, generation probabilities were computed using a VDJ recombination model fitted to out-of-frame rearrangements, and the results were checked against IGoR. Hypergeometric tests were used in a later analysis to score TCR-TCR, TCR-HLA and TCR-CMV co-occurrence, with a repertoire-size bias correction applied to the TCR pairs. To estimate false discovery rates, a later analysis permuted the HLA or CMV assignments 20 times. In a later analysis, co-occurring TCRs were grouped using DBSCAN, and TCRdist sequence similarity was added for clustering within HLA-allele-positive subsets. For co-occurrence clustering, repertoires with fewer than 30,000 or more than 120,000 public chains were excluded, along with about five repertoires with anomalous nucleotide sharing. The immuneACCESS repertoire file appears here via TCRdb, limited to in-frame rearrangements. These files lack a portion of the clones; in checked studies, under half of the deficit traces to unresolved V genes, and the cause of the others is not known. V and J calls and clone size are those listed in that table; D and trimming were worked out from the DNA. This sample has about 110,000 clones in its table, and 78% of those were observed once. The top ten clones comprise around 1.3% of the sample.

To note about this clone: What this receptor recognizes is not known. It has no much larger one-base neighbor in the sample; base qualities were not kept.

Spanning cysteine to phenylalanine, the CDR3 consists of 14 amino acids. Kept here is only the CDR3 DNA, which spans 42 bases and is read in frame from base 1. CDR1 and CDR2 were assigned from the germline V gene as MNHNS and SASEGT. V is clipped by 5 bases and J by 5 bases, and the sequence between their germline boundaries is 15 bases long. Study-level results and caveats: Correlated functional status among segregating V segments might reflect linkage disequilibrium, but an unknown experimental factor could not be ruled out. In a later analysis, 16,951 TCR beta sequences were associated with specific HLA alleles at a false discovery rate of 0.05. Some IMGT-functional V segments, including TRBV6-2 and TRBV6-3, could not be distinguished by the 87-base-pair reads and were therefore excluded. A further reported finding was that TCR beta sequences accurately predicted the HLA-A and HLA-B alleles for most subjects in the first cohort. For the cohort, immune exposure information was limited to CMV serostatus. According to the authors, the approach could potentially be generalized to other disease states and immunological phenotypes. Compared with equally common non-associated chains, HLA-associated TCR beta chains in a later analysis were more clonally expanded and had lower generation probabilities. Most TCR sequences were observed very rarely across donors, whereas some public TCRs were present in many individuals. A later analysis found that TCR association rates varied across HLA loci, with DRB1 alleles showing the most associated TCRs and HLA-C alleles the fewest. A later analysis reported that several top co-occurrence clusters appeared linked to parvovirus B19, influenza, CMV and Epstein-Barr virus. Because counts were too low, around 18 rarely observed V segments, including chromosome 9 orphons, were left out of the earlier analysis of several hundred of the donors. Cytomegalovirus status was reported to be diagnosed by the classifier with high specificity and sensitivity in both the original and validation cohorts. A later genetic analysis associated a missense DCLRE1C variant with V-gene and J-gene trimming of TCR beta chains, and an independent cohort replicated the association. Only TCR beta chains were sequenced in this cohort, and the absence of alpha or paired-chain data limited detectable features. An earlier analysis of around 540 of the donors showed that most TCR beta V segments appeared in productive rearrangements either about 87% or about 30% of the time, which broadly matched IMGT annotations. Compared with the roughly 670-donor mean, donors in an Asian-associated ancestry cluster had fewer N-insertions in productive TCRs, according to a later genetic analysis. Because some donors lacked HLA typing at each locus, the association tests relied only on the typed subset. In the study, about 150 TCR beta chains were listed as associated with cytomegalovirus. Three of the identified cytomegalovirus-associated TCR beta chains were confirmed in vitro to be specific for cytomegalovirus antigens. A cluster of highly shared sequence variants was judged likely to be a technical artifact of the sequencing pipeline. Most CMV-associated TCR beta chains appeared to be HLA-restricted in a later analysis, and the HLA associations seemed to be driven largely by CMV exposure. When HLA alleles, especially DR and DQ, strongly co-occurred, TCR associations were difficult to assign to individual alleles. Presence/absence analyses assumed roughly uniform sequencing depth across donors, an assumption that may not hold.

The clonotype was recovered from a woman aged 30 to 39 in good health and CMV-seronegative. Sequencing was carried out using PBMCs. The V and J genes are TRBV6-1 and TRBJ1-2; TRBD1 is perhaps the D gene, given 6 matching bases. Here is the DNA: TGTGCCAGCAGTCGAAACAGGGAGGGGTATGGCTACACCTTC. Its coded protein is CASSRNREGYGYTF.